The entry below gives a single TCR beta chain sequence along with its context. This sample was included in a study of blood T cell repertoires in COVID-19. The CDR3 extends over 16 amino acids. V lost 2 bases to trimming and J lost 0 bases; unmatched junction nucleotides: 2. The germline V gene has CDR1 SGHDT and CDR2 YYEEEE. The data were produced by immunoSEQ multiplex PCR, yet TCRdb's version contains in-frame clones alone and is incomplete. The data hold 130,000 or so clones, with around nine tenths observed a single time. This clonotype was sampled from a man over 45 with acute or convalescent COVID-19. This sequence joins TRBV5-6 and TRBJ2-3; 11 nucleotides line up with TRBD2. Sequencing was performed on peripheral blood. The CDR3: CASSLRLAGSTDTQYF. The CDR3 DNA is TGTGCCAGCAGCTTAAGACTAGCGGGAAGCACAGATACGCAGTATTTT. Variable domain in full (rest from reference TRBV5-6 and TRBJ2-3): DAGVTQSPTHLIKTRGQQVTLRCSPKSGHDTVSWYQQALGQGPQFIFQYYEEEERQRGNFPDRFSGHQFPNYSSELNVNALLLGDSALYLCASSLRLAGSTDTQYFGPGTRLTVL.